Each of the 28 T cell receptor beta chains below was sequenced from the same sample in a study of blood T cell repertoires in COVID-19 (dated by TCRdb to 2019 to 2021). Library preparation employed the immunoSEQ multiplex PCR assay. In TCRdb, the immuneACCESS table is reduced to in-frame sequences with V and J assigned. These tables do not hold every clone; where another copy was compared, an unresolved V gene accounts for under half, and the others remain unexplained. This sample is represented by 20,000 to 30,000 clones; around four fifths of them were singletons. The ten largest clonotypes hold about 8.6% of the sample. Sequenced input: peripheral blood. Receptors originate from a human donor in a cohort sampled during active COVID-19.

V and J are TRBV7-2 and TRBJ1-1; a weak D match, TRBD1 (5 bases). Germline-derived CDR1 and CDR2 are SGHTA and FQGNSA. Trimming pared 7 bases from V and 4 bases from J, leaving 13 bases between. The CDR3 has 13 residues. CDR3 DNA sequence: TGTGCCAGCACCAAGGGGTTGCCCACTGAAGCTTTCTTT. Translated, it gives CASTKGLPTEAFF.

This clone has more than one count but fewer than ten. The chain employs TRBV4-3 and TRBJ1-2; TRBD1 agrees at 8 bases. Germline CDR1 LGHNA, CDR2 YSLEER. V lost 4 bases to trimming and J lost 6 bases; unmatched junction nucleotides: 10. The CDR3 totals 15 residues. Written as DNA, the CDR3 is TGCGCCAGCAGCCGAATTCCGGGACAGGTAAATGGCTACACCTTC. It codes for CASSRIPGQVNGYTF.

The chain employs TRBV6-1 and TRBJ2-7, with 8 bases that match TRBD2. This CDR3 spans 17 amino acids. Per germline, CDR1 MNHNS and CDR2 SASEGT. V lost 4 bases and J lost 3; bases outside the gene matches: 14. The DNA of the CDR3 is TGTGCCAGCAGTGGGCCTGATAGCGGGACAACGATCTACGAGCAGTACTTC. This sequence encodes CASSGPDSGTTIYEQYF.

The chain couples TRBV7-2 to TRBJ2-7, with a weak D call TRBD1 (6 bases). Germline V lookup: CDR1 SGHTA, CDR2 FQGNSA. This CDR3 is built from 12 residues. The V and J ends lost 6 bases and 7 bases respectively, with 13 bases between them. Here the CDR3 reads CASSNRVREQYF. The CDR3 DNA sequence: TGTGCCAGCAGTAACAGGGTTAGGGAGCAGTACTTC. The complete variable domain, with remaining parts taken from reference TRBV7-2 and TRBJ2-7, reads GAGVSQSPSNKVTEKGKDVELRCDPISGHTALYWYRQSLGQGLEFLIYFQGNSAPDKSGLPSDRFSAERTGGSVSTLTIQRTQQEDSAVYLCASSNRVREQYFGPGTRLTVT.

Here the CDR3 DNA reads TGTGCCAGCAGTCTTAAACTCATAACAGGACGGTACCAAGAGACCCAGTACTTC. It encodes CASSLKLITGRYQETQYF. V is TRBV28 and J is TRBJ2-5; D might be TRBD1 (5 bases). This CDR3 has 18 residues. V dropped 5 bases and J dropped 0 bases, with 22 bases sitting between them. The germline V gene has CDR1 MDHEN and CDR2 SYDVKM.

The table lists this clone with a count of one. The chain combines TRBV11-1 with TRBJ2-7; 9 bases line up with TRBD2. The CDR3 runs 14 residues. With V trimmed by 10 bases and J by 5 bases, 12 bases remained unmatched. Germline loops: CDR1 SGHAT, CDR2 FQDESV (reference sequence). The CDR3 DNA is TGTGCCACAAAAGCGGGGGGCTTCCCGGACGAGCAGTACTTC. Translation: CATKAGGFPDEQYF. Supplemented by reference TRBV11-1 and TRBJ2-7, the full variable domain reads EAEVAQSPRYKITEKSQAVAFWCDPISGHATLYWYRQILGQGPELLVQFQDESVVDDSQLPKDRFSAERLKGVDSTLKIQPAELGDSAMYLCATKAGGFPDEQYFGPGTRLTVT.

This clone was recorded once. The CDR3 DNA follows: TGTGCCAGCAGCGAGCGGGGCACAGATACGCAGTATTTT. This codes for CASSERGTDTQYF. The chain joins TRBV9 to TRBJ2-3; maybe TRBD2 (6 bases). The CDR3 runs to 13 residues. CDR1 is SGDLS, CDR2 YYNGEE, per germline. Trimming pared 3 bases from V and 1 base from J, leaving 6 bases between.

This clone appeared a few times. For the CDR3, the DNA is TGTGCCAGCAGCCGGGCTTCGGGCGAAGTGGGAGTATCAGATACGCAGTATTTT. Translated: CASSRASGEVGVSDTQYF. The chain employs TRBV5-5 and TRBJ2-3; a possible D gene is TRBD2 (5 bases). CDR1 and CDR2 (germline): SGHKS, YYEKEE (reference sequence). This CDR3 is built from 18 residues. Trimming shortened V by 4 bases and J by 4 bases, and 25 bases separated the two germline ends.

This chain connects TRBV7-8 to TRBJ1-6, with 10 bases matching TRBD1. CDR1 SGHVS and CDR2 FQNEAQ come from the germline V gene. After removal of 5 bases from V and 6 bases from J, the junction contained 7 bases not matched to a gene. CDR3 size: 16 residues. CDR3 coding DNA: TGTGCCAGCAGCGCCCGGGACAGGGGCTCTAATTCACCCCTCCACTTT. Translated, it gives CASSARDRGSNSPLHF.

This chain connects TRBV5-1 to TRBJ2-1, with a possible D match to TRBD1 (6 bases). V dropped 0 bases and J dropped 7 bases, with 11 bases sitting between them. The CDR3 consists of 14 residues. Germline lookup yields CDR1 SGHRS and CDR2 YFSETQ. In DNA form, the CDR3 reads TGCGCCAGCAGCTTGGGGGCAGGGGCGAATGAGCAGTTCTTC. This gives the protein CASSLGAGANEQFF.

The V call is TRBV5-4, the J call TRBJ1-2; 9 positions agree with TRBD1. The V and J ends lost 4 bases and 3 bases, in that order; junction bases with no gene match: 7. Germline loops: CDR1 SGHNT, CDR2 YYREEE (reference sequence). The CDR3 totals 15 residues. The CDR3 here is CASSTENRGHYGYTF. In DNA, the CDR3 is TGTGCCAGCAGCACTGAGAACAGGGGGCACTATGGCTACACCTTC.

The chain recombines TRBV5-1 with TRBJ1-1, with no clear D. The V end was cut by 0 bases, the J end by 3 bases, with 9 bases between. This CDR3 has 14 residues. Germline V gene data show CDR1 as SGHRS and CDR2 as YFSETQ. CDR3: CASSLEAGHTEAFF. CDR3 nucleotide sequence: TGCGCCAGCAGCTTGGAAGCAGGCCACACTGAAGCTTTCTTT. Full variable domain (rest looked up from reference TRBV5-1 and TRBJ1-1): KAGVTQTPRYLIKTRGQQVTLSCSPISGHRSVSWYQQTPGQGLQFLFEYFSETQRNKGNFPGRFSGRQFSNSRSEMNVSTLELGDSALYLCASSLEAGHTEAFFGQGTRLTVV.

The V and J genes are TRBV11-2 and TRBJ2-5; D uncertain. The CDR3 totals 13 residues. V was clipped by 0 bases and J by 3 bases, with 5 bases between them. Looked up from germline, CDR1 is SGHAT and CDR2 is FQNNGV. In DNA form, the CDR3 reads TGTGCCAGCAGCTTAGACGCGGAAGAGACCCAGTACTTC. Translation: CASSLDAEETQYF. The complete variable domain, with remaining parts taken from reference TRBV11-2 and TRBJ2-5, reads EAGVAQSPRYKIIEKRQSVAFWCNPISGHATLYWYQQILGQGPKLLIQFQNNGVVDDSQLPKDRFSAERLKGVDSTLKIQPAKLEDSAVYLCASSLDAEETQYFGPGTRLLVL.

V usage is TRBV4-3 and J usage is TRBJ2-2; TRBD2 matches at 9 bases. From germline, CDR1 is LGHNA and CDR2 YSLEER. With 4 bases clipped from V and 7 bases from J, the junction kept 13 bases outside the gene matches. The CDR3 covers 17 residues. Here the CDR3 reads CASSPSGRGGLNGELFF. CDR3 DNA: TGCGCCAGCAGCCCCTCGGGGCGGGGGGGCCTTAACGGGGAGCTGTTTTTT.

V gene TRBV2 combines with J gene TRBJ2-2; TRBD1 matches 11 bases. In germline, CDR1 is SNHLY, CDR2 FYNNEI. CDR3 length: 15 residues. Trimming removed 3 bases from V and 4 bases from J; junction bases left unmatched: 1. CDR3 DNA: TGTGCCAGCAGTGACGGGACAGGGGGCACCGGGGAGCTGTTTTTT. Protein product: CASSDGTGGTGELFF.

V gene TRBV7-6 combines with J gene TRBJ2-3, with 9 bases fitting TRBD1. The CDR3 has 18 residues. The germline CDR1 and CDR2 sequences are SGHVS and FNYEAQ. V was pared by 5 bases and J by 0 bases, with 12 bases of the junction left unmatched. CDR3: CASSPRPGTGRSTDTQYF. CDR3 nucleotides: TGTGCCAGCAGCCCACGTCCCGGGACAGGGAGGAGCACAGATACGCAGTATTTT.

The gene calls are TRBV4-2 and TRBJ2-5, with D unclear. V was shortened by 4 bases and J by 4 bases, with 4 bases between the two germline ends. The CDR3 is 11 residues long. The V gene's germline CDR1 is LGHNA and CDR2 YNFKEQ. The CDR3 is CASSPGETQYF. CDR3 in DNA: TGTGCCAGCAGCCCCGGAGAGACCCAGTACTTC.

About this clone itself: At one of its ends the junction is not consistent with the germline gene, which may arise from a read error. The V gene is TRBV30, the J gene TRBJ1-1; 10 bases line up with TRBD1. The germline gives CDR1 GTSNPN, CDR2 SVGIG (reference sequence). CDR3 size: 13 residues. Here the CDR3 reads CAWSPTRRDRGNF. In DNA, the CDR3 is TGTGCCTGGAGTCCAACCCGTCGGGACAGGGGAAATTTT.

The chain couples TRBV6-2 or TRBV6-3 to TRBJ2-1; 10 nucleotides line up with TRBD2. Germline-derived CDR1 and CDR2 are MNHEY and SVGEGT. The J segment lost 2 bases and the V segment lost 4 bases, leaving 2 bases of the junction unmatched. The CDR3 spans 15 residues. In DNA, the CDR3 is TGTGCCAGCAGTTCCCTAGCGGGAGCCTACAATGAGCAGTTCTTC. This sequence encodes CASSSLAGAYNEQFF.

A single count supports this clone. The gene calls are TRBV4-3 and TRBJ1-1; TRBD1 matches at 7 bases. The CDR3 is 12 residues long. Per germline, CDR1 LGHNA and CDR2 YSLEER. The V and J ends lost 4 bases and 4 bases, in that order; junction bases with no gene match: 0. DNA for the CDR3: TGCGCCAGCAGCCCAGGGGGCACTGAAGCTTTCTTT. Protein sequence: CASSPGGTEAFF.

The chain has TRBV3-1 (or the pseudogene TRBV3-2) and TRBJ2-2, with 10 positions matching TRBD1. The V gene end was trimmed by 5 bases and the J gene end by 6 bases; junction bases not matched to a gene: 6. The CDR3 loop spans 15 amino acids. Germline values: CDR1 LGHDT, CDR2 YNNKEL (reference sequence). CDR3 coding DNA: TGTGCCAGCAGCTTCCGACAGGGGGCTTCCGGGGAGCTGTTTTTT. This encodes CASSFRQGASGELFF.

This rearrangement joins TRBV19 to TRBJ2-7, with 8 bases that match TRBD1. Germline V CDR1 and CDR2: LNHDA, SQIVND (reference sequence). The CDR3 has 11 residues. The J segment lost 7 bases and the V segment lost 8 bases, leaving 4 bases of the junction unmatched. Written as DNA, the CDR3 is TGTGCCAGTGGACAGGGTATGGAGCAGTACTTC. Residues: CASGQGMEQYF.

The chain uses TRBV12-1 and TRBJ1-1. TRBV12-1 is a known pseudogene. The CDR3 length is 12 residues. The CDR3 coding sequence is TGTGCCAGCAGCCCTGACTGGCAGGAAGCTTTCTTT. Translated, it gives CASSPDWQEAFF.

This chain joins TRBV7-2 and TRBJ1-5, with 7 nucleotides matching TRBD1. The CDR3 sequence is 14 residues long. V lost 5 bases, J lost 7 bases, and 8 bases stayed unmatched. Germline values: CDR1 SGHTA, CDR2 FQGNSA. CDR3: CASSATTGKQPQHF. The DNA for the CDR3 is TGTGCCAGCAGCGCAACGACAGGGAAGCAGCCCCAGCATTTT.

The gene calls are TRBV3-1 (or the pseudogene TRBV3-2) and TRBJ1-6; tentative D call: TRBD1 (5 bases). This CDR3 spans 14 amino acids. The germline CDR1 and CDR2 sequences are LGHDT and YNNKEL (reference sequence). V was cut by 7 bases and J by 7 bases, with 14 bases left in between. The CDR3 protein is CASTLRQGNSPLHF. The DNA of the CDR3 is TGTGCCAGCACCCTCCGGCAGGGCAATTCACCCCTCCACTTT.

This clone was counted a few times. The V call is TRBV7-9, the J call TRBJ2-1; D perhaps matches TRBD1 (6 bases). Trimming took 2 bases from V and 9 from J, leaving 23 bases between them. The V gene's germline CDR1 is SEHNR and CDR2 FQNEAQ (reference sequence). The CDR3 has 17 residues. CDR3 nucleotide sequence: TGTGCCAGCAGCTTATTGATAGCCCCTCCCAGCAGGGGTGAGCAGTTCTTC. This codes for CASSLLIAPPSRGEQFF.

J is TRBJ2-7 and V is TRBV4-3, with a weak D call TRBD2 (6 bases). The CDR3 is made up of 15 amino acids. Germline CDR1 LGHNA, CDR2 YSLEER. Trimming took off 1 base at V and 3 bases at J, with 13 bases between the two ends. As DNA, the CDR3 is TGCGCCAGCAGCCAAGGCGGGGATGGACTCTACGAGCAGTACTTC. It codes for CASSQGGDGLYEQYF.

The V call is TRBV30, the J call TRBJ1-5, with D possibly being TRBD1 (6 bases). V dropped 6 bases and J dropped 2 bases, with 11 bases sitting between them. Germline assignment: CDR1 GTSNPN and CDR2 SVGIG (reference sequence). CDR3 length: 13 amino acids. CDR3 nucleotide sequence: TGTGCCTGCCAACAGGGCGGCAATCAGCCCCAGCATTTT. It is translated as CACQQGGNQPQHF.